The subject of this entry is one T cell receptor beta chain. Its antigen remains unidentified. TCRdb re-called the RT-PCR reads through MiXCR, storing one row per CDR3 protein. The table includes a few hundred thousand distinct CDR3 sequences, about 15% detected once. These data are taken from a study of response to subunit inactivated influenza vaccine. The V end lost 3 bases, the J end lost 2 bases, and 18 bases lay between the germline ends. CDR3 length: 16 amino acids. Germline values: CDR1 SGDLS, CDR2 YYNGEE. Findings and caveats of the study: It was suggested by the authors that few new T cells are recruited by each seasonal influenza vaccination.

The chain recombines TRBV9 with TRBJ2-7; D may be TRBD2 (6 bases). Sequenced here: PBMCs from blood, sampled roughly 13 days after vaccination. The clonotype originates from a man aged 50-59 years who received an inactivated influenza vaccine. Here the CDR3 reads CASSADSQLATYEQYF. In nucleotides, the CDR3 is TGTGCCAGCAGCGCCGACAGCCAACTAGCCACCTACGAGCAGTACTTC.